This passage covers 16 T cell receptor beta chains from one sample sequenced in a study of T cell changes during pregnancy in multiple sclerosis. Clones were read by immunoSEQ multiplex PCR, and TCRdb kept only the in-frame ones, dropping some. The top ten hold 0.95% to 1.5% of the sample, which has about 54,000 clones, 75% to 95% seen once. The sample here was peripheral blood, taken after pregnancy. These receptors all stem from a female donor in good health, enrolled as a control in a pregnancy study.

The V call is TRBV5-1, the J call TRBJ2-1; 14 bases agree with TRBD2. Germline V lookup: CDR1 SGHRS, CDR2 YFSETQ. After removal of 1 base from V and 10 bases from J, the junction contained 4 bases not matched to a gene. This CDR3 contains 15 residues. The DNA for the CDR3 is TGCGCCAGCAGCTTGTCAGGACTAGCGGGAGGCGAGCAGTTCTTC. This translates into CASSLSGLAGGEQFF. The full variable domain, with the rest looked up from reference TRBV5-1 and TRBJ2-1, is KAGVTQTPRYLIKTRGQQVTLSCSPISGHRSVSWYQQTPGQGLQFLFEYFSETQRNKGNFPGRFSGRQFSNSRSEMNVSTLELGDSALYLCASSLSGLAGGEQFFGPGTRLTVL.

The chain carries TRBV25-1 and TRBJ1-6; 9 bases agree with TRBD1. The ends lost 3 bases at V and 7 bases at J; junction bases unmatched: 4. This CDR3 has 15 residues. Germline CDR1 and CDR2: MGHDK and SYGVNS. The CDR3 nucleotides are TGTGCCAGCAGTGACGGGACAGGGCGAAATTCACCCCTCCACTTT. Its protein is CASSDGTGRNSPLHF.

The CDR3 spells CASKLTRGTEAFF. As DNA, the CDR3 is TGTGCCAGCAAACTCACCAGGGGTACTGAAGCTTTCTTT. The chain couples TRBV7-9 to TRBJ1-1; a weak D match, TRBD1 (6 bases). Germline assignment: CDR1 SEHNR and CDR2 FQNEAQ (reference sequence). Trimming cost V 7 bases and J 5 bases, with 14 bases left between them. The CDR3 totals 13 residues. Full variable domain (remainder filled in from reference TRBV7-9 and TRBJ1-1): DTGVSQNPRHKITKRGQNVTFRCDPISEHNRLYWYRQTLGQGPEFLTYFQNEAQLEKSRLLSDRFSAERPKGSFSTLEIQRTEQGDSAMYLCASKLTRGTEAFFGQGTRLTVV.

The chain combines TRBV27 with TRBJ2-4; D may be TRBD2 (6 bases). Per the germline V gene, CDR1 is MNHEY and CDR2 is SMNVEV (reference sequence). V lost 1 base and J lost 7, with 11 bases in between. The CDR3 has 14 amino acids. The CDR3 reads CASSLWGDTNIQYF. The CDR3 DNA reads TGTGCCAGCAGTTTATGGGGGGATACTAACATTCAGTACTTC.

The rearrangement links TRBV4-2 to TRBJ2-7; TRBD1 matches 8 bases. Germline V gene lookup returns CDR1 LGHNA and CDR2 YNFKEQ. With V trimmed by 1 base and J by 6 bases, 8 bases remained unmatched. The CDR3 runs to 15 residues. As DNA, the CDR3 is TGTGCCAGCAGCCAAGCCAGGACAGGGACTTCCGAGCAGTACTTC. It translates to CASSQARTGTSEQYF.

This rearrangement joins TRBV5-6 to TRBJ2-2, with 12 nucleotides matching TRBD2. Germline V gene sequence: CDR1 SGHDT, CDR2 YYEEEE. V shed 4 bases, J shed 6 bases, and the junction held 10 bases outside the gene matches. CDR3 size: 17 residues. The CDR3 DNA reads as TGTGCCAGCAGCAAACCTCCCTCTAGCGGGAGGGCCGGGGAGCTGTTTTTT. Protein product: CASSKPPSSGRAGELFF.

The gene calls are TRBV5-1 and TRBJ2-3; D perhaps matches TRBD2 (6 bases). The V end lost 5 bases, the J end lost 2 bases, and 9 bases lay between the germline ends. The CDR3 contains 13 residues. The germline V gene encodes CDR1 SGHRS and CDR2 YFSETQ. The CDR3 bases are TGCGCCAGCAGACGGGACTCCACAGATACGCAGTATTTT. This gives the protein CASRRDSTDTQYF.

The chain employs TRBV5-5 and TRBJ1-6; 10 nucleotides match TRBD1. The germline CDR1 and CDR2 sequences are SGHKS and YYEKEE (reference sequence). V trimming: 2 bases; J trimming: 3 bases; junction bases outside the gene matches: 11. The CDR3 totals 19 residues. The CDR3 loop is CASSFRDRGILSYNSPLHF. CDR3 bases: TGTGCCAGCAGCTTCCGGGACAGGGGCATCCTAAGCTATAATTCACCCCTCCACTTT.

This sequence joins TRBV13 and TRBJ2-5, with 14 bases identical to TRBD2. Trimming cost V 5 bases and J 6 bases; bases outside gene matches: 8. Germline V lookup: CDR1 PRHDT, CDR2 FYEKMQ (reference sequence). This CDR3 is 16 amino acids long. The CDR3 DNA is TGTGCCAGCAGCCCTGGACTAGCGGGGGGATCGAAGACCCAGTACTTC. This encodes CASSPGLAGGSKTQYF. Drawing the rest from reference TRBV13 and TRBJ2-5, the complete variable domain is AAGVIQSPRHLIKEKRETATLKCYPIPRHDTVYWYQQGPGQDPQFLISFYEKMQSDKGSIPDRFSAQQFSDYHSELNMSSLELGDSALYFCASSPGLAGGSKTQYFGPGTRLLVL.

This chain links TRBV5-1 with TRBJ1-5, with D perhaps TRBD1 (5 bases). The CDR3 contains 15 residues. CDR1 is SGHRS and CDR2 is YFSETQ in the germline V gene. Trimming pared 1 base from V and 4 bases from J, leaving 12 bases between. CDR3 nucleotide sequence: TGCGCCAGCAGCTTGAGCACAGGAGCGAATCAGCCCCAGCATTTT. Translation gives CASSLSTGANQPQHF.

This clone has a handful of counts. The gene calls are TRBV6-1 and TRBJ2-7, with TRBD1 identical over 7 bases. Germline values: CDR1 MNHNS, CDR2 SASEGT. V lost 5 bases, J lost 3 bases, and 4 bases stayed unmatched. There are 13 residues in the CDR3. Here the CDR3 reads CASSRQGIYEQYF. The DNA of the CDR3 is TGTGCCAGCAGTAGACAGGGAATCTACGAGCAGTACTTC.

The CDR3 is CASSLEAGTEAFF. The CDR3 DNA is TGTGCCAGCAGCTTAGAAGCAGGCACTGAAGCTTTCTTT. The rearrangement uses TRBV11-2 and TRBJ1-1; no definite D call. Germline values: CDR1 SGHAT, CDR2 FQNNGV. Trimming took 0 bases from V and 4 from J, leaving 6 bases between them. This CDR3 region has 13 residues. Complete variable domain (other parts from reference TRBV11-2 and TRBJ1-1): EAGVAQSPRYKIIEKRQSVAFWCNPISGHATLYWYQQILGQGPKLLIQFQNNGVVDDSQLPKDRFSAERLKGVDSTLKIQPAKLEDSAVYLCASSLEAGTEAFFGQGTRLTVV.

The rearrangement links TRBV11-3 to TRBJ2-3; a weak D match, TRBD2 (5 bases). The germline V and J ends were trimmed by 8 bases and 2 bases, with 8 bases remaining between them. Germline CDR1 reads SGHNT; CDR2 reads YENEEA. The CDR3 runs 12 residues. CDR3 DNA: TGTGCCAGCCGGGGAGACACAGATACGCAGTATTTT. Protein: CASRGDTDTQYF.

The chain combines TRBV27 with TRBJ2-1, with 7 bases fitting TRBD2. Losses at the gene ends were 7 bases for V and 0 bases for J; bases not matched to a gene: 9. Germline lookup yields CDR1 MNHEY and CDR2 SMNVEV (reference sequence). The CDR3 runs 16 residues. CDR3 loop: CASMREAGFSYNEQFF. Written as DNA, the CDR3 is TGTGCCAGCATGCGCGAAGCGGGGTTCTCCTACAATGAGCAGTTCTTC.

The V and J genes are TRBV27 and TRBJ2-7; D is possibly TRBD1 (5 bases). This CDR3 has 15 amino acids. In germline, CDR1 is MNHEY, CDR2 SMNVEV (reference sequence). Trimming removed 2 bases from V and 9 bases from J, with 20 bases in between. CDR3 amino acids: CASSLGRTGRRRQYF. The CDR3 DNA reads as TGTGCCAGCAGTTTAGGGCGTACAGGACGGCGGAGGCAGTACTTC.

The genes are TRBV11-2 and TRBJ2-7; 9 bases agree with TRBD1. J was trimmed by 4 bases and V by 2 bases; bases with no gene match: 6. The length of the CDR3 is 15 residues. Germline values: CDR1 SGHAT, CDR2 FQNNGV. The CDR3 loop reads CASSLFGTGYYEQYF. The CDR3 DNA reads TGTGCCAGCAGCTTATTCGGGACAGGGTATTACGAGCAGTACTTC.